This TCR beta chain was sequenced in a study of T cells after yellow fever vaccination (dated by TCRdb to the late 2010s). Broadly, across the study: Libraries from fractions with low cell numbers were prepared with the SMART-Seq v4 Ultra Low Input RNA kit. Bulk TCR alpha and beta repertoires were sequenced longitudinally to track T-cell clones before and after primary and booster YFV17D yellow fever vaccination. Two healthy male donors made up the cohort, one aged 18 to 29 years and the other aged 30 to 40 years. Blood was drawn at multiple timepoints before and after primary and secondary immunization, with bulk PBMC replicates and cell subsets isolated. The paper's findings and limits, for the study overall: A small fraction of clonotypes appeared in both the CD4 and CD8 compartments, likely as a result of convergent recombination. The study included only two donors, which limits how far the findings can be generalized. Computational filtering was needed because FACS-sorted repertoires could contain abundant contaminating clonotypes from the bulk population. After the booster, most of the clones that had expanded following primary vaccination were detected again (roughly 97% of CD4 and roughly nine tenths of CD8), which suggests that memory was broadly maintained. The secondary T-cell response was found to be weaker but faster than the primary response, with a peak reached on day 5 rather than on day 15.

The CDR3 runs 15 residues from the cysteine to the phenylalanine. Kept here is only the CDR3 DNA, which spans 45 bases and is read in frame from base 1. V is reduced by 7 bases and J by 2 bases, leaving a spacing of 16 bases between them. The CDR1 and CDR2 encoded by the germline V gene are SGHAT and FQNNGV. As concerns this clonotype: What this receptor recognizes is not known. No qualities accompany the bases; no much larger clone lies one base away.

Instrument on record: Illumina NovaSeq 6000. Synthesis of TCR cDNA relied on 5'RACE template switching, a step that introduced a universal primer site along with unique molecular identifiers. Priming of cDNA synthesis was performed from both the TCR alpha and TCR beta constant segments. Two PCR steps were used to amplify libraries, with sample barcodes and sequencing adapters being added in the second step. Sequencing of libraries was performed on Illumina HiSeq 2500 (2x100 bp) or NovaSeq (2x150 bp). The paper's processing steps were these. MIGEC was used to demultiplex reads and collapse the reads into UMI consensus sequences, and MiXCR was used for V(D)J alignment. Vaccine-responding clonotypes were defined with edgeR using replicate PBMC samples, requiring FDR below 0.01 and a log2 fold change above 5 up to day 15. Each bulk clonotype was labeled CD4 or CD8 based on which sequenced repertoire, CD4 or CD8, contained the clonotype at higher abundance. TCRdb handled the public reads itself, with Q25 trimming in fastp and clone calling in MiXCR, and kept productive beta chains. Here each entry gathers all rows of one CDR3 protein and keeps the most common genes and DNA. It is TCRdb's table, rather than the study itself, that gives the V and J calls and clone size. Present in this sample are hundreds of thousands of distinct CDR3 sequences, around 12% of which were seen just once. The ten largest clones add up to 3.2% of the sample.

The sample's treatment or condition label, in plain terms: live attenuated yellow fever vaccine strain. A standard Ficoll-Paque protocol was used to isolate PBMCs from peripheral blood. CD4 and CD8 T-cell fractions were isolated with Dynabeads CD4 and CD8 positive selection kits. TriZol was used to extract RNA from bulk PBMCs, CD4 and CD8 fractions, and dextramer-positive and dextramer-negative fractions. The sequence was obtained from a young man who received the YFV17D yellow fever vaccine. The chain links TRBV11-2 with TRBJ2-3, with the D gene not clear enough to name. Sequences were derived from CD4+ T cells sorted from PBMCs, sampled 15 days after the yellow fever booster vaccination. At the DNA level, the sequence is TGTGCCAGCACCATGGGTCTGGTAGACACAGATACGCAGTATTTT. It translates to CASTMGLVDTDTQYF. The entire variable domain, with the stretches around the CDR3 drawn from the reference TRBV11-2 and TRBJ2-3 proteins, is EAGVAQSPRYKIIEKRQSVAFWCNPISGHATLYWYQQILGQGPKLLIQFQNNGVVDDSQLPKDRFSAERLKGVDSTLKIQPAKLEDSAVYLCASTMGLVDTDTQYFGPGTRLTVL.